The T cell receptor beta chain under discussion was sequenced for a study of blood T cell repertoires in COVID-19. About the research overall: PBMCs, B-cell-depleted T cells, or T cells were the source of the cDNA or gDNA that made up the material.

TCRdb's copy holds only in-frame clones and misses some; the assay was immunoSEQ multiplex PCR. The sample gives approximately 480,000 clones, roughly 89% of which show up once; 0.75% to 0.9% is in the top ten. Enrolled during active infection, Seattle patients were then followed longitudinally. The origin of this receptor is a young man with COVID-19, enrolled during active disease. Input material: peripheral blood.

CDR3 in DNA: TGTGCCAGCAGTTCCCTGGCTAGCGAGGGCGAGCAGTACTTC. It is translated as CASSSLASEGEQYF. This sequence joins TRBV27 and TRBJ2-7; tentative D call: TRBD2 (6 bases). CDR3 size: 14 residues. Germline-derived CDR1 and CDR2 are MNHEY and SMNVEV (reference sequence). V was trimmed by 4 bases and J by 6 bases, leaving 16 bases between them.